This TCR beta chain was found in a study of cytomegalovirus exposure and HLA in healthy donors. Study summary: About 79% of 398 genotyped donors fell in the Caucasian-associated ancestry cluster.

PCR employed 60 Vbeta and 13 Jbeta primers. TCRdb's copy holds only in-frame clones and misses some; the assay was immunoSEQ multiplex PCR. The sample lists about 190,000 clones, about four fifths occurring once. Turning to this clone: The antigen remains unidentified.

General study findings and limits: One variant, a missense change in DCLRE1C, was linked in a later analysis to TCR beta V- and J-gene trimming. As confirmed in vitro, three CMV-associated chains were specific for CMV antigens. Cytomegalovirus-associated TCR beta chains were listed, numbering approximately 150.

Trimming removed 3 bases from V and 8 bases from J, with 16 bases in between. Germline CDR1 reads LNHDA; CDR2 reads SQIVND (reference sequence). This CDR3 comprises 15 residues. Sequencing used PBMCs. The sequence was obtained from a man aged 45-60 years in good health and CMV-seronegative. The chain has TRBV19 and TRBJ1-4; D gene uncertain. This CDR3 reads CASSIVRARREKLFF. The CDR3 DNA is TGTGCCAGTAGTATTGTGAGGGCGCGTCGGGAAAAACTGTTTTTT. Combining the CDR3 with reference TRBV19 and TRBJ1-4 gives the whole variable domain DGGITQSPKYLFRKEGQNVTLSCEQNLNHDAMYWYRQDPGQGLRLIYYSQIVNDFQKGDIAEGYSVSREKKESFPLTVTSAQKNPTAFYLCASSIVRARREKLFFGSGTQLSVL.